The source of this T cell receptor (beta chain) is a study of blood T cell repertoires in COVID-19. Germline V gives CDR1 MNHEY, CDR2 SVGAGI. The V and J ends lost 9 bases and 1 base respectively, with 15 bases between them. There are 14 residues in the CDR3. Those enrolled in Seattle joined during active infection and were followed longitudinally afterward. In the study's own analysis: Scientists estimated how many nucleated cells there were by amplifying reference gene primers. Here immunoSEQ multiplex PCR was the method, and the copy in TCRdb shows in-frame clones only, minus some. V and J calls and clone size are as listed in that table; D and trimming were resolved from the DNA. In the table there are under 250,000 clones, more than 70% of which are singletons.

This sequence was found in an elderly woman with COVID-19, enrolled during active disease. Sequenced: peripheral blood. V usage is TRBV6-5 and J usage is TRBJ1-1; tentatively, D is TRBD1 (5 bases). The CDR3 DNA reads as TGTGCCAGTCAACAAGGAGGGACGAACACTGAAGCTTTCTTT. Translated, it gives CASQQGGTNTEAFF.